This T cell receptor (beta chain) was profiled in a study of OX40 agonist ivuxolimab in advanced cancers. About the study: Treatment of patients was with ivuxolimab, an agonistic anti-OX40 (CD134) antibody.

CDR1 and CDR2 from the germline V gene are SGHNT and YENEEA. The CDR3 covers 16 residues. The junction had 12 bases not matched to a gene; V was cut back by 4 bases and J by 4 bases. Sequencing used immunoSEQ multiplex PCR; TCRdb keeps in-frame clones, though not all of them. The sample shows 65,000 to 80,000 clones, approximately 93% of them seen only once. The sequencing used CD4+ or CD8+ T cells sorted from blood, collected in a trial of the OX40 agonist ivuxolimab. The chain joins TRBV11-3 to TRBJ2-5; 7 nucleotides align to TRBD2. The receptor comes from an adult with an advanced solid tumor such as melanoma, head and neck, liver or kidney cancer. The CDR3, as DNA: TGTGCCAGCAGCTCCTCAAACGGACTAGTCACAGAGACCCAGTACTTC. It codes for CASSSSNGLVTETQYF.